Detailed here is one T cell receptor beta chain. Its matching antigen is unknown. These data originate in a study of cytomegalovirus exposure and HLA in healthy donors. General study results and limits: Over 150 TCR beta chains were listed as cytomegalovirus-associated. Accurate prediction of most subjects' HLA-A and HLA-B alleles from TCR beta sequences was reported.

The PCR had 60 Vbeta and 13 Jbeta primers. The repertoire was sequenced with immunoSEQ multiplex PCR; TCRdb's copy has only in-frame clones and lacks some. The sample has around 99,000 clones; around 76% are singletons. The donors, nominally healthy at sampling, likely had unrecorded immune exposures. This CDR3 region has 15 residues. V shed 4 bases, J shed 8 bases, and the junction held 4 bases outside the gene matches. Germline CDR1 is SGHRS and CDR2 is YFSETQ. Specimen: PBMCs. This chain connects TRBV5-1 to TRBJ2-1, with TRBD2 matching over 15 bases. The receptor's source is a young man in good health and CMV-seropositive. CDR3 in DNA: TGCGCCAGCAGCATCGGACTAGCGGGGGGGGATGAGCAGTTCTTC. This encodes CASSIGLAGGDEQFF.